The 3 T cell receptor beta chains in this list originate from one sample, sequenced in a study of T cell responses to AZD1222 COVID-19 vaccine. Method: immunoSEQ multiplex PCR; TCRdb's copy keeps in-frame clones and lacks some. The sample consists of under 70,000 clones, more than 80% of them appearing once. This sample comprised peripheral blood, obtained 28 days after the second AZD1222 dose. These receptors all stem from an adult who received the AZD1222 COVID-19 vaccine.

This chain uses TRBV30 with TRBJ1-1, with D possibly matching TRBD1 (6 bases). This CDR3 spans 14 amino acids. Per the germline V gene, CDR1 is GTSNPN and CDR2 is SVGIG (reference sequence). Trimming cost V 3 bases and J 5 bases, with 16 bases left between them. The DNA of the CDR3 is TGTGCCTGGAGCGCCCGGGGCAGGGGTACTGAAGCTTTCTTT. Translating it yields CAWSARGRGTEAFF.

The chain joins TRBV13 to TRBJ2-6; tentative D call: TRBD2 (5 bases). The germline V gene encodes CDR1 PRHDT and CDR2 FYEKMQ (reference sequence). CDR3 size: 17 residues. V dropped 5 bases and J dropped 0 bases, with 14 bases sitting between them. Written as DNA, the CDR3 is TGTGCCAGCAGCCCGAGGGCGCAGAGCTCTGGGGCCAACGTCCTGACTTTC. Translation gives CASSPRAQSSGANVLTF.

V and J are TRBV11-2 and TRBJ2-3; D not resolved. The CDR3 has 15 amino acids. The V and J ends lost 3 bases and 0 bases respectively, with 10 bases between them. The germline V gene has CDR1 SGHAT and CDR2 FQNNGV. The CDR3 is CASSFRRSSTDTQYF. The DNA of the CDR3 is TGTGCCAGCAGCTTTCGTAGATCTAGCACAGATACGCAGTATTTT.